This T cell receptor beta chain was recovered during a study of Graves' ophthalmopathy and Graves' hyperthyroidism. Amplified TCR beta CDR3 regions were obtained using RNA transcripts as template. In the first round, RT-PCR was carried out with HTBI primers, and a multiplex PCR formed the second round. Via MiXCR, TCRdb re-called the multiplex PCR reads, giving one row per CDR3 protein. The sample lists approximately 500,000 distinct CDR3 sequences, approximately 15% seen once, with about 10% in the top ten. The CDR3 covers 13 residues. V lost 5 bases and J lost 3, with 10 bases in between. Germline loops: CDR1 SNHLY, CDR2 FYNNEI. Only a few counts were recorded for this clonotype.

The chain couples TRBV2 to TRBJ1-1; D gene uncertain. This TCR derives from a woman in her twenties or thirties with Graves' ophthalmopathy. Sequencing was performed on blood. The CDR3, as DNA: TGTGCCAGCAGTACGATTCGACACACTGAAGCTTTCTTT. Residues: CASSTIRHTEAFF.